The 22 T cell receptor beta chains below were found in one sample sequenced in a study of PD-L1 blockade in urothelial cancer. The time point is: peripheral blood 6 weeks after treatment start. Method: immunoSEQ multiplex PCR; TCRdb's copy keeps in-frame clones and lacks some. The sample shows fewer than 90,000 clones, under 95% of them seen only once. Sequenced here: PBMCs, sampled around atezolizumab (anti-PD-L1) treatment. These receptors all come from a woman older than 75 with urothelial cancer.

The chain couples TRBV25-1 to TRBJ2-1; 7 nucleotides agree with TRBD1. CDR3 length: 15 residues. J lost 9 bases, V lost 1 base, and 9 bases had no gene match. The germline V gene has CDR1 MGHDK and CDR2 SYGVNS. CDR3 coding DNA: TGTGCCAGCAGTGAATTAATGGGGACAGATGGTGAGCAGTTCTTC. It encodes CASSELMGTDGEQFF.

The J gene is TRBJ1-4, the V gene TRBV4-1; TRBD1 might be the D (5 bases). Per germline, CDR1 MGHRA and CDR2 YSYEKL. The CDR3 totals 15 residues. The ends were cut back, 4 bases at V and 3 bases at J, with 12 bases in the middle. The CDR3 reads CASSPLPRANEKLFF. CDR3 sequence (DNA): TGCGCCAGCAGCCCCCTGCCCAGGGCTAATGAAAAACTGTTTTTT.

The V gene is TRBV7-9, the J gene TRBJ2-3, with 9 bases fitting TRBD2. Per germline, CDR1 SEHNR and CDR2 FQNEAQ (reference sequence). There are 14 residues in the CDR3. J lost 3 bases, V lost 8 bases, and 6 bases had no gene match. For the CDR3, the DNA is TGTGCCAGCGGGGGTAGCGGGAGAACAGATACGCAGTATTTT. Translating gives CASGGSGRTDTQYF.

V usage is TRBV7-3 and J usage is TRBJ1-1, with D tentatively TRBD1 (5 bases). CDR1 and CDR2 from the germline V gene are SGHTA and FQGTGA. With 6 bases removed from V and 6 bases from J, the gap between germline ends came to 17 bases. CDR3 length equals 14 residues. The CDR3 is CASSLHGGTPEAFF. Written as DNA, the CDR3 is TGTGCCAGCAGTCTCCACGGGGGGACCCCTGAAGCTTTCTTT.

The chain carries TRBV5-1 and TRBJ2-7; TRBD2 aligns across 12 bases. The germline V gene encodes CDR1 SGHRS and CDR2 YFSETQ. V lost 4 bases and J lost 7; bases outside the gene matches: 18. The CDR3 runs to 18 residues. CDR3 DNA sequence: TGCGCCAGCAGCCCGGGAACCCTAGCGGGAGGGCCGTTGGGGGAGCAGTACTTC. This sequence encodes CASSPGTLAGGPLGEQYF. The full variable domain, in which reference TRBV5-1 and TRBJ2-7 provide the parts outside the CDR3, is KAGVTQTPRYLIKTRGQQVTLSCSPISGHRSVSWYQQTPGQGLQFLFEYFSETQRNKGNFPGRFSGRQFSNSRSEMNVSTLELGDSALYLCASSPGTLAGGPLGEQYFGPGTRLTVT.

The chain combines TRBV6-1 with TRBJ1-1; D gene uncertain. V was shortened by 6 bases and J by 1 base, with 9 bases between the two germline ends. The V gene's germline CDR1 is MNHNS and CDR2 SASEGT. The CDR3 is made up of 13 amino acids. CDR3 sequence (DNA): TGTGCCAGCAGACCCCGGGAGAACACTGAAGCTTTCTTT. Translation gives CASRPRENTEAFF.

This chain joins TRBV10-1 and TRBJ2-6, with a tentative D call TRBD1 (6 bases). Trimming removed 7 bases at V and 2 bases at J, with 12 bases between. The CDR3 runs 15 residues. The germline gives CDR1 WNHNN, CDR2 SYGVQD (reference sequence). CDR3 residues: CASTLRTAGANVLTF. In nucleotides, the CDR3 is TGCGCCAGCACCCTCAGGACAGCTGGGGCCAACGTCCTGACTTTC.

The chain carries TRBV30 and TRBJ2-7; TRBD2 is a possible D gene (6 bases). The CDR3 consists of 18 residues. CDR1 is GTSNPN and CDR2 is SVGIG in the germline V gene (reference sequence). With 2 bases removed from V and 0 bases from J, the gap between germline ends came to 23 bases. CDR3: CAWSPLYRGGEISYEQYF. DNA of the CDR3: TGTGCCTGGAGTCCCCTTTACCGTGGCGGGGAAATCTCCTACGAGCAGTACTTC.

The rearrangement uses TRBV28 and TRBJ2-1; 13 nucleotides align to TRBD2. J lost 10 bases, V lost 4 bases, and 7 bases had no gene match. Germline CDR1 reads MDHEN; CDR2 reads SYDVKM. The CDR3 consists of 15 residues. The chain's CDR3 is CASSSPGLAGYEQFF. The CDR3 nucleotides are TGTGCCAGCAGTTCTCCGGGACTAGCGGGATACGAGCAGTTCTTC.

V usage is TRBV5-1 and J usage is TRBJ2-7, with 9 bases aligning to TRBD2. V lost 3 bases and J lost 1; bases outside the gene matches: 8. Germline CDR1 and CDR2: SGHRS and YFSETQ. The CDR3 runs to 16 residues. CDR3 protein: CASSSQISGRSYEQYF. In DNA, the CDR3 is TGCGCCAGCAGCTCGCAGATTAGCGGGAGATCCTACGAGCAGTACTTC.

Written as DNA, the CDR3 is TGTGCCAGCAGCGCAGACTGGGTATCTGAGCAGTTCTTC. Its protein is CASSADWVSEQFF. The chain links TRBV5-4 to TRBJ2-1, with D uncertain. Germline assignment: CDR1 SGHNT and CDR2 YYREEE (reference sequence). With 4 bases removed from V and 9 bases from J, the gap between germline ends came to 14 bases. The CDR3 spans 13 residues. The full variable domain, rest sourced from reference TRBV5-4 and TRBJ2-1, is ETGVTQSPTHLIKTRGQQVTLRCSSQSGHNTVSWYQQALGQGPQFIFQYYREEENGRGNFPPRFSGLQFPNYSSELNVNALELDDSALYLCASSADWVSEQFFGPGTRLTVL.

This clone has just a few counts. CDR3 amino acids: CASSGKTGAISYEQYF. Written as DNA, the CDR3 is TGTGCCAGCAGTGGGAAGACAGGGGCAATCTCCTACGAGCAGTACTTC. V gene TRBV6-1 combines with J gene TRBJ2-7; 8 bases map to TRBD1. CDR3 length: 16 amino acids. Germline loops: CDR1 MNHNS, CDR2 SASEGT. The trim removed 4 bases at V and 0 bases at J, leaving 8 bases unmatched.

The chain's CDR3 is CASSLGTVNGKTQYF. DNA for the CDR3: TGCGCCAGCAGCCTCGGGACAGTGAACGGTAAAACCCAGTACTTC. The V and J genes are TRBV5-1 and TRBJ2-5; 7 nucleotides agree with TRBD1. Germline V CDR1 and CDR2: SGHRS, YFSETQ. V lost 4 bases to trimming and J lost 8 bases; unmatched junction nucleotides: 14. The CDR3 extends over 15 amino acids.

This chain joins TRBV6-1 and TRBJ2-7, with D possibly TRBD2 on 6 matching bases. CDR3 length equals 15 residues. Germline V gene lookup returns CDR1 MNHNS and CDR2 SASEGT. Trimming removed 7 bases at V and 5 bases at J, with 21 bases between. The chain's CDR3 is CASILNGLNANEQYF. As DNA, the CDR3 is TGTGCCAGCATTTTGAATGGACTAAATGCTAACGAGCAGTACTTC.

In DNA form, the CDR3 reads TGTGCCAGCAGCGTAGTGAGCGGTCCCACTGTTTACAATGAGCAGTTCTTC. It is translated as CASSVVSGPTVYNEQFF. V usage is TRBV9 and J usage is TRBJ2-1; a possible D gene is TRBD2 (5 bases). V shed 0 bases and J shed 4 bases, with 17 bases lying between them. CDR1 is SGDLS and CDR2 is YYNGEE in the germline V gene. This CDR3 contains 17 residues.

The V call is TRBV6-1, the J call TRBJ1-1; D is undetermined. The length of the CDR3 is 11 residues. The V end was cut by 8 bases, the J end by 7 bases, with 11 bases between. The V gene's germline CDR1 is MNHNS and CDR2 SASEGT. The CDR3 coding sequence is TGTGCCAGCCGATGGGCCCTTGAAGCTTTCTTT. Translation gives CASRWALEAFF.

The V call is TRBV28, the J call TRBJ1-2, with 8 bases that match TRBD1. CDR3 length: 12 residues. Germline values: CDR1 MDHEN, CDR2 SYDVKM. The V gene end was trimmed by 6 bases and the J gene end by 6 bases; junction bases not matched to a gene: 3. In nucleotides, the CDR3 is TGTGCCAGCAGCCCAGGGGGCCATGGCTACACCTTC. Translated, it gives CASSPGGHGYTF.

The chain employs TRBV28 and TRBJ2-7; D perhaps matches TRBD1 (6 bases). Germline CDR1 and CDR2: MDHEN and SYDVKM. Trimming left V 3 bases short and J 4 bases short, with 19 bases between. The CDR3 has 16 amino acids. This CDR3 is CASSLISAGAKYEQYF. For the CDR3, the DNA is TGTGCCAGCAGTTTGATTTCGGCAGGGGCAAAGTACGAGCAGTACTTC.

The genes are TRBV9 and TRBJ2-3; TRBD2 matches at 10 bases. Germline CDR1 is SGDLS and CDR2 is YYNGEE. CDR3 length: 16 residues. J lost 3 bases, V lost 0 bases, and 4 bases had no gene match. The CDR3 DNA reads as TGTGCCAGCAGCGTAGAGCTAGCGGGAGTAACAGATACGCAGTATTTT. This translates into CASSVELAGVTDTQYF.

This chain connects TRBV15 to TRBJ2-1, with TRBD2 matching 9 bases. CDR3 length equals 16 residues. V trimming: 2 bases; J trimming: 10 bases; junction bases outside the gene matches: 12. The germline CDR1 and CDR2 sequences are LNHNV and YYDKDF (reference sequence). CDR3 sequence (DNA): TGTGCCACCAGCAGATCAGCGGGAGGAGCCTTTAGGGAGCAGTTCTTC. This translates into CATSRSAGGAFREQFF.

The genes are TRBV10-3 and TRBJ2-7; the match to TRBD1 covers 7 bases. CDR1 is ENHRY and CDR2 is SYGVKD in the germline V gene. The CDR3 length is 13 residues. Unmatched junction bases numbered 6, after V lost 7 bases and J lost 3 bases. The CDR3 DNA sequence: TGTGCCATCAAAGGGACAGACCTCTACGAGCAGTACTTC. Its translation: CAIKGTDLYEQYF.

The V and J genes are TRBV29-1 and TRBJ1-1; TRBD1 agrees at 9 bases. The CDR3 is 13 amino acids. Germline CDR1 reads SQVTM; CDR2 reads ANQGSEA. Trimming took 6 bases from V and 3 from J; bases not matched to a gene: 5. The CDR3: CSVARQGDTEAFF. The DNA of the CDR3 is TGCAGCGTCGCCCGACAGGGGGACACTGAAGCTTTCTTT.